This TCR beta chain was recovered during a study of vaccination and CD4 T cells after COVID-19 (dated by TCRdb to 2022 to 2024). At the level of the whole study: Convalescent patients had a positive SARS-CoV-2 result on nasal swab PCR, and of these patients, nine had mild disease and one had severe disease. Control cultures used a CEFX viral epitope pool as positive control, an HIV-1 Nef peptide pool as negative control, or no peptide. The time from the second vaccine dose to post-vaccine blood sampling had a median of roughly 70 days and ranged from about 14 to 250 days. The convalescent cohort comprised six males and four females, including two Hispanic individuals, seven Caucasians, two Asians and one multiracial person. Participants got two doses of the Pfizer-BioNTech BNT162b2 vaccine (n=8) or two doses of the Moderna mRNA-1273 vaccine (n=2). The spike-specific CD4+ TCR repertoire was compared before and after mRNA vaccination in approximately ten COVID-19 convalescent patients and a handful of infection-naive healthy vaccine recipients. Post-COVID blood samples from convalescent patients were collected a median of approximately 100 days after diagnosis, with a range of roughly 35 to 180 days. Overlapping spike peptide pools from SARS-CoV-2 and from the common cold coronaviruses HCoV-NL63, HCoV-OC43 and HCoV-229E were used as culture stimuli. Findings and caveats that apply to the study as a whole: The median count of SARS-CoV-2-reactive clonotypes went up from roughly 21 after infection to 38 after vaccination, although the change was not significant. Only a relatively small number of convalescent patients were included in the study, and early timepoints following natural infection were not analyzed. In convalescent patients, a median approximately 89% of post-vaccine SARS-CoV-2-reactive clones were detected only after vaccination, suggesting vaccine-specific priming. Of the vaccine-specific clones found in convalescent patients, nearly all (304 of 307) were mono-reactive for SARS-CoV-2 spike instead of being cross-reactive with common cold coronaviruses.

The sample's treatment or condition, from its label and the paper: roughly 11-day PBMC culture with coronavirus spike peptide pools or control peptides (ViraFEST assay). To expand antigen-specific T cells with peptide pools and then pick out the expanded clonotypes through TCR sequencing, the study relied on the ViraFEST assay. The convalescent patients' positive SARS-CoV-2 PCR tests were from March to December 2020, which was before the Alpha, Beta and Delta variants emerged in the United States. Each well held 2 million or so PBMCs cultured in IMDM containing about 5% human AB serum and approximately 9.6 IU/ml IL-2, with 8.5 to 10 ug/ml peptide pools added. On days 3 and 7, half of the culture medium was replaced with fresh IL-2-containing medium. After 10 days of culture, CD4+ T cells were isolated by negative selection with the EasySep CD4+ T cell isolation kit. Ficoll-Paque Plus gradient centrifugation was used to isolate PBMCs from whole blood, and the isolated PBMCs were then either used fresh or cryopreserved at -140C. In general, triplicate wells were set up for every culture condition.

With regard to this clonotype: Its antigen is still unknown. No base quality information exists; no much larger clone differs at one position.

The receptor library was made with PCR. TCR sequencing of DNA from cultured CD4+ T cells used the Oncomine TCR Beta short-read assay at the Johns Hopkins FTIC core. The QIAamp micro DNA kit was used to extract genomic DNA from the cultured CD4+ T cells. Oncomine TCR Beta libraries made from cultured CD4+ T cells were pooled using unique dual indexes and sequenced on an Illumina iSeq 100. The published analysis was carried out like this. Non-productive sequences were removed, and CDR3s that did not start with C, did not end with F or W, or were shorter than 7 amino acids were discarded. Antigen-specific clonotypes were identified with the MANAFEST web application by comparing peptide-stimulated wells with reference and other culture wells. An FDR below 0.05, an odds ratio above 5, and a productive frequency above 0.1% in at least two of three replicate wells were required for clones to be considered positive. Cross-reactive clonotypes were defined as significantly expanded in both SARS-CoV-2 spike wells and at least one common cold coronavirus spike condition. CDR3 homology was assessed with Levenshtein distances (stringdist) and unrooted phylogenetic trees (ape) in R version 3.6.1. Using fastp at Q25 and MiXCR, TCRdb reprocessed the public reads and kept productive beta chains. Rows with a matching CDR3 protein are joined into one entry that keeps the most common DNA and genes. The V and J calls shown here were made by TCRdb, not taken from the authors' results. The sample data list just over 20,000 distinct CDR3 sequences, and under 55% of these were observed just once. 4% to 6% of the sample comes from the top ten.

The source is a human donor who had recovered from COVID-19. The sequenced sample was CD4+ T cells from blood, cultured in vitro.

The DNA sequence follows: TGCGCCAGCAGTGTGGGGGCAGGGAGGAAGGATACGCAGTATTTT. Its protein reads: CASSVGAGRKDTQYF. The chain links TRBV10-1 with TRBJ2-3; the D gene is possibly TRBD1 or TRBD2, with 6 bases matching each. The germline V gene (reference sequence) yields WNHNN for CDR1 and SYGVQD for CDR2. The V end loses 4 bases and the J end loses 6 bases, and a stretch of 17 bases separates them. From cysteine to phenylalanine, the CDR3 is 15 amino acids long. Only CDR3 DNA remains: 45 bases, in frame from the first base.